Listed here is a single T cell receptor (beta chain). This CDR3 spans 14 amino acids. From germline, CDR1 is SGHTA and CDR2 FQGNSA. V shed 5 bases and J shed 8 bases, with 16 bases lying between them. TCRdb processed the 5' RACE reads anew with MiXCR; each CDR3 protein has one entry. The sample consists of some 730,000 distinct CDR3 sequences, 15% to 20% of them appearing once. This record comes from a study of identical twins. These data also featured in a second study, about T cells expressing NK-cell markers.

V and J are TRBV7-2 and TRBJ2-1; D might be TRBD2 (7 bases). The sequenced material came from PBMCs. The receptor comes from a young woman in good health. The CDR3 reads CASSRPGGAYEQFF. CDR3 bases: TGTGCCAGCAGCCGACCTGGGGGGGCCTATGAGCAGTTCTTC. The full variable domain, its missing parts supplied by reference TRBV7-2 and TRBJ2-1, is GAGVSQSPSNKVTEKGKDVELRCDPISGHTALYWYRQSLGQGLEFLIYFQGNSAPDKSGLPSDRFSAERTGGSVSTLTIQRTQQEDSAVYLCASSRPGGAYEQFFGPGTRLTVL.